The 24 T cell receptor beta chains listed next were all sequenced from one sample in a study of T-cell reconstitution after alpha-beta-depleted transplantation in children. A TCRbeta library incorporating unique molecular identifiers was prepared. TCRdb re-called the PCR reads through MiXCR, storing one row per CDR3 protein. This repertoire shows over 150,000 distinct CDR3 sequences, roughly 6.3% found once; its top ten account for about 4.3%. Material: PBMCs, obtained before TCRalphabeta/CD19-depleted stem cell transplant. These receptors came from a girl under three years old with combined immunodeficiency, due to receive a stem cell transplant.

This clonotype was observed many times. The rearrangement links TRBV5-1 to TRBJ2-1; D is uncertain. Trimming pared 1 base from V and 4 bases from J, leaving 12 bases between. The CDR3 consists of 15 residues. Germline assignment: CDR1 SGHRS and CDR2 YFSETQ. The CDR3 sequence: CASSLTAVFYNEQFF. CDR3 nucleotide sequence: TGCGCCAGCAGCTTGACGGCAGTGTTTTACAATGAGCAGTTCTTC.

This clonotype was recorded many times. The CDR3 sequence is CSARDMAGGRTQYF. As DNA, the CDR3 is TGCAGTGCTAGAGATATGGCGGGGGGTCGGACCCAGTACTTC. This chain connects TRBV20-1 to TRBJ2-5; TRBD2 matches at 8 bases. The CDR3 has 14 amino acids. Germline CDR1 DFQATT, CDR2 SNEGSKA (reference sequence). V trimming: 0 bases; J trimming: 7 bases; junction bases outside the gene matches: 7.

In this sample, this clonotype turned up a few times. The chain carries TRBV7-8 and TRBJ2-3; 8 bases are shared with TRBD2. The V gene end was trimmed by 5 bases and the J gene end by 2 bases; junction bases not matched to a gene: 9. The length of the CDR3 is 16 residues. The germline V gene has CDR1 SGHVS and CDR2 FQNEAQ. CDR3 in amino acids: CASSRGGNSFTDTQYF. DNA of the CDR3: TGTGCCAGCAGCCGCGGGGGGAACTCTTTCACAGATACGCAGTATTTT.

This clonotype was counted at least ten times. The V call is TRBV6-2 or TRBV6-3, the J call TRBJ2-1; tentative D call: TRBD2 (6 bases). CDR1 and CDR2 (germline): MNHEY, SVGEGT. V dropped 0 bases and J dropped 4 bases, with 7 bases sitting between them. This CDR3 region has 14 residues. The CDR3 loop is CASSYSGLYNEQFF. In DNA, the CDR3 is TGTGCCAGCAGTTACTCGGGACTTTACAATGAGCAGTTCTTC.

This clonotype has only a few counts. The V and J genes are TRBV5-1 and TRBJ1-6, with 9 bases fitting TRBD1. Germline V gene lookup returns CDR1 SGHRS and CDR2 YFSETQ. J lost 4 bases, V lost 1 base, and 12 bases had no gene match. This CDR3 region has 19 residues. This CDR3 reads CASSLRSSAGTGYNSPLHF. For the CDR3, the DNA is TGCGCCAGCAGCTTGCGATCTTCGGCCGGGACAGGGTATAATTCACCCCTCCACTTT.

This clonotype occurred many times. CDR3: CASSLSRTANTGELFF. The CDR3, as DNA: TGTGCCAGCAGCTTATCTAGGACAGCAAACACCGGGGAGCTGTTTTTT. This sequence joins TRBV7-3 and TRBJ2-2, with D tentatively TRBD1 (6 bases). This CDR3 region has 16 residues. The V end was cut by 2 bases, the J end by 2 bases, with 12 bases between. The germline V gene encodes CDR1 SGHTA and CDR2 FQGTGA.

The chain couples TRBV5-1 to TRBJ2-1, with D perhaps matching TRBD1 or TRBD2 (5 bases each). Looked up from germline, CDR1 is SGHRS and CDR2 is YFSETQ. The CDR3 is 16 amino acids. The germline V and J ends were trimmed by 3 bases and 1 base, with 14 bases remaining between them. The CDR3 DNA is TGCGCCAGCAGCTCGAATCCGGGACCATCCTACAATGAGCAGTTCTTC. Amino acids: CASSSNPGPSYNEQFF.

This clonotype was seen at least ten times. The chain couples TRBV10-3 to TRBJ1-5; a weak D match, TRBD1 (5 bases). The length of the CDR3 is 14 residues. The V and J ends lost 9 bases and 5 bases respectively, with 17 bases between them. Germline-derived CDR1 and CDR2 are ENHRY and SYGVKD. CDR3 residues: CAIWDGRGDQPQHF. CDR3 nucleotide sequence: TGTGCCATATGGGACGGAAGGGGTGATCAGCCCCAGCATTTT.

This clonotype was seen ten or more times. The chain uses TRBV7-2 and TRBJ2-1; D uncertain. Looked up from germline, CDR1 is SGHTA and CDR2 is FQGNSA. This CDR3 has 13 amino acids. V was pared by 2 bases and J by 6 bases, with 8 bases between. CDR3 nucleotide sequence: TGTGCCAGCAGCTTATACGCCTCCAATGAGCAGTTCTTC. Translated, it gives CASSLYASNEQFF.

This clonotype was picked up a small number of times. The rearrangement joins TRBV19 to TRBJ1-5; D unresolved. CDR3 length equals 14 residues. Germline-derived CDR1 and CDR2 are LNHDA and SQIVND (reference sequence). V was shortened by 3 bases and J by 0 bases, with 6 bases between the two germline ends. The CDR3 nucleotides read TGTGCCAGTAGTATCCAGGATAGCAATCAGCCCCAGCATTTT. Translation gives CASSIQDSNQPQHF.

This clonotype occurred a few times. The J gene is TRBJ1-1, the V gene TRBV7-2; 7 bases match TRBD1. This CDR3 region has 15 residues. Germline assignment: CDR1 SGHTA and CDR2 FQGNSA. With 5 bases clipped from V and 0 bases from J, the junction kept 6 bases outside the gene matches. CDR3 nucleotides: TGTGCCAGCAGCGTTCTCAGGGGGGTGAACACTGAAGCTTTCTTT. Its translation: CASSVLRGVNTEAFF.

This clonotype was detected many times. The rearrangement links TRBV5-1 to TRBJ2-7, with a possible D match to TRBD1 (5 bases). Germline assignment: CDR1 SGHRS and CDR2 YFSETQ. V lost 5 bases and J 5 bases, leaving 8 bases between the germline ends. There are 11 residues in the CDR3. The DNA of the CDR3 is TGCGCCAGCAGAGGGGCAGACGAGCAGTACTTC. It encodes CASRGADEQYF.

Regarding this clonotype: A much larger clonotype is one base distant, so this may be a read error. The chain has TRBV20-1 and TRBJ2-7; D call uncertain. The CDR3 runs 13 residues. The V end was cut by 7 bases, the J end by 4 bases, with 17 bases between. Germline loops: CDR1 DFQATT, CDR2 SNEGSKA (reference sequence). This chain's CDR3 is CSVSDEIGYEQYF. In DNA, the CDR3 is TGCAGTGTTAGTGACGAGATCGGGTACGAGCAGTACTTC.

In its sample, this clonotype was seen many times. The chain uses TRBV29-1 and TRBJ2-1; 7 positions match TRBD2. The germline CDR1 and CDR2 sequences are SQVTM and ANQGSEA. Trimming cost V 7 bases and J 7 bases; bases outside gene matches: 7. The CDR3 contains 12 residues. The CDR3 reads CSAPSGKNEQFF. The CDR3, as DNA: TGCAGCGCCCCGAGCGGGAAAAATGAGCAGTTCTTC.

The rearrangement links TRBV6-5 to TRBJ1-5, with 9 bases aligning to TRBD1. This CDR3 is 16 amino acids long. Trimming at V came to 6 bases and at J to 2 bases, leaving 8 bases not matched to a gene. Germline V gene lookup returns CDR1 MNHEY and CDR2 SVGAGI. The CDR3 loop is CASSVKGDRGNQPQHF. The CDR3 bases are TGTGCCAGCAGCGTAAAAGGGGACAGGGGCAATCAGCCCCAGCATTTT.

This clonotype has ten or more counts. This chain uses TRBV28 with TRBJ1-1; D is uncertain. V was cut by 6 bases and J by 1 base, with 12 bases left in between. Germline values: CDR1 MDHEN, CDR2 SYDVKM. CDR3 length: 14 residues. The DNA of the CDR3 is TGTGCCAGCAGCCAACGGTGGAGGAACACTGAAGCTTTCTTT. Protein: CASSQRWRNTEAFF.

The sample holds many counts of this clonotype. The chain joins TRBV7-8 to TRBJ2-7; perhaps TRBD2 as D (5 bases). V lost 1 base and J 0 bases, leaving 13 bases between the germline ends. Germline CDR1 reads SGHVS; CDR2 reads FQNEAQ. This CDR3 has 16 residues. The CDR3 protein is CASSLGIGSPSYEQYF. The DNA for the CDR3 is TGTGCCAGCAGCTTAGGGATAGGGAGCCCCTCCTACGAGCAGTACTTC.

This clonotype has a handful of counts. The V and J genes are TRBV4-2 and TRBJ2-1; 15 nucleotides agree with TRBD2. CDR1 and CDR2 (germline): LGHNA, YNFKEQ. The CDR3 totals 20 residues. After removal of 3 bases from V and 2 bases from J, the junction contained 11 bases not matched to a gene. CDR3 residues: CASSHSPGLAGGTPYNEQFF. DNA for the CDR3: TGTGCCAGCAGCCATTCCCCGGGACTAGCGGGAGGTACGCCCTACAATGAGCAGTTCTTC.

This clonotype was recorded at least ten times. The gene calls are TRBV29-1 and TRBJ2-5; no clear D gene. The CDR3 contains 12 residues. From germline, CDR1 is SQVTM and CDR2 ANQGSEA. V was clipped by 5 bases and J by 0 bases, with 7 bases between them. In DNA, the CDR3 is TGCAGCGTTTATGGGAACCAAGAGACCCAGTACTTC. Amino acids: CSVYGNQETQYF.

This clonotype was recorded at least ten times. The gene calls are TRBV29-1 and TRBJ2-1; 8 bases line up with TRBD1. This CDR3 is 16 amino acids long. Trimming at V came to 3 bases and at J to 0 bases, leaving 7 bases not matched to a gene. Germline-derived CDR1 and CDR2 are SQVTM and ANQGSEA. CDR3 bases: TGCAGCGTTGACGACCGACAGGGGCGCTCCTACAATGAGCAGTTCTTC. It translates to CSVDDRQGRSYNEQFF.

This clonotype was picked up many times. The chain combines TRBV24-1 with TRBJ2-3; D possibly corresponds to TRBD1 (6 bases). Trimming took 3 bases from V and 9 from J, leaving 15 bases between them. The CDR3 covers 14 residues. Germline CDR1 and CDR2: KGHDR and SFDVKD. As DNA, the CDR3 is TGTGCCACCAGTGATCCCAAGGACAGCCTCACGCAGTATTTT. Translated, it gives CATSDPKDSLTQYF.

Many counts were recorded for this clonotype. The chain couples TRBV6-1 to TRBJ2-3, with TRBD2 identical over 7 bases. Germline CDR1 MNHNS, CDR2 SASEGT. The CDR3 consists of 15 residues. The trim removed 7 bases at V and 4 bases at J, leaving 11 bases unmatched. The CDR3 nucleotides read TGTGCCAGCATCCCCGGGGGGTACCGGGCAGATACGCAGTATTTT. Its protein is CASIPGGYRADTQYF.

The sample holds many counts of this clonotype. The chain uses TRBV9 and TRBJ2-2; TRBD1 matches 7 bases. The CDR3 consists of 14 residues. Germline V gives CDR1 SGDLS, CDR2 YYNGEE. With 3 bases clipped from V and 5 bases from J, the junction kept 4 bases outside the gene matches. CDR3 in amino acids: CASSGLQGTGELFF. The CDR3 DNA sequence: TGTGCCAGCAGCGGTTTACAGGGGACCGGGGAGCTGTTTTTT.

Ten or more counts support this clonotype. The rearrangement joins TRBV4-1 to TRBJ2-7; D is uncertain. The V end was cut by 3 bases, the J end by 4 bases, with 7 bases between. Germline CDR1 is MGHRA and CDR2 is YSYEKL. The CDR3 consists of 12 residues. The CDR3 DNA is TGCGCCAGCAGCCAGAGCCCTTACGAGCAGTACTTC. Its protein is CASSQSPYEQYF.